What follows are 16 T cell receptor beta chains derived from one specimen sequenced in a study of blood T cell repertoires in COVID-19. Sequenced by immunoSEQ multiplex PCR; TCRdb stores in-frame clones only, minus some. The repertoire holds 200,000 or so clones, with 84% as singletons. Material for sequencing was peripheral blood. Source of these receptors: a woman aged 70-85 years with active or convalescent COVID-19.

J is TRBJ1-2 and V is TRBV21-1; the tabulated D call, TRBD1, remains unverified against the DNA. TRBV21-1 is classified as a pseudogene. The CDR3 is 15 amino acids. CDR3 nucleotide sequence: TGTGCCAGCAGCAAAGAGACACGGTCCAACTATGGCTACACCTTC. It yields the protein CASSKETRSNYGYTF.

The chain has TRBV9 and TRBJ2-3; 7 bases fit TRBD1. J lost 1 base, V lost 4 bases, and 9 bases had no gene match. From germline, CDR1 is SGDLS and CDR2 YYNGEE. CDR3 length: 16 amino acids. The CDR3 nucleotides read TGTGCCAGCAGCCCCCAGACAGGGTTTGGCACAGATACGCAGTATTTT. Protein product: CASSPQTGFGTDTQYF.

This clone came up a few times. The CDR3 region is CASRGLAGLNTQYF. The DNA of the CDR3 is TGTGCCAGCCGGGGACTAGCGGGCTTGAATACGCAGTATTTT. This chain links TRBV27 with TRBJ2-3; 12 nucleotides agree with TRBD2. J gave up 7 bases and V 8 bases, and 7 bases lay outside the gene matches. CDR1 MNHEY and CDR2 SMNVEV come from the germline V gene (reference sequence). The CDR3 covers 14 residues.

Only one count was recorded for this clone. The CDR3 is CASSLGDRALPSTDTQYF. The CDR3 DNA reads TGTGCCAGCAGTTTAGGAGACAGAGCCCTTCCTAGCACAGATACGCAGTATTTT. V is TRBV27 and J is TRBJ2-3, with D maybe TRBD1 (5 bases). Trimming stripped 2 bases from V and 0 bases from J, with 18 bases between. CDR1 is MNHEY and CDR2 is SMNVEV in the germline V gene (reference sequence). The CDR3 contains 18 residues.

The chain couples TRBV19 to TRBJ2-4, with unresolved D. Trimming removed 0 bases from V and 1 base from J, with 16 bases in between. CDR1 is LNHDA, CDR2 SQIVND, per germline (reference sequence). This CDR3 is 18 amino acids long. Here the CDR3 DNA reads TGTGCCAGTAGTATAGATCTATTAGATACCGGGGCCAAAAACATTCAGTACTTC. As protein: CASSIDLLDTGAKNIQYF.

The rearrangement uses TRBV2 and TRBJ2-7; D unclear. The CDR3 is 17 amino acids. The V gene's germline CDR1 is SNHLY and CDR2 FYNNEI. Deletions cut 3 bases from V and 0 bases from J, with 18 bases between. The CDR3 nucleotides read TGTGCCAGCAGTGAGATCCGTCTGGGCAGGATCTCCTACGAGCAGTACTTC. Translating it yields CASSEIRLGRISYEQYF.

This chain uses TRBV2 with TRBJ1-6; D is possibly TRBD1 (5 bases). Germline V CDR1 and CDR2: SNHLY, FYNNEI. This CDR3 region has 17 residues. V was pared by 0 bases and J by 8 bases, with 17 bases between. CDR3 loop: CASSEALAGWDYSPLHF. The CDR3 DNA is TGTGCCAGCAGTGAAGCGCTCGCAGGGTGGGATTATTCACCCCTCCACTTT. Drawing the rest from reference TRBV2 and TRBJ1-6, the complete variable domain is EPEVTQTPSHQVTQMGQEVILRCVPISNHLYFYWYRQILGQKVEFLVSFYNNEISEKSEIFDDQFSVERPDGSNFTLKIRSTKLEDSAMYFCASSEALAGWDYSPLHFGNGTRLTVT.

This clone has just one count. The CDR3: CASSPNLITGGLLYGYTF. CDR3 sequence (DNA): TGTGCCAGCTCACCAAATTTAATCACCGGGGGACTGCTCTATGGCTACACCTTC. The chain combines TRBV18 with TRBJ1-2; TRBD1 is a possible D gene (5 bases). This CDR3 contains 18 residues. V shed 2 bases and J shed 4 bases, with 23 bases lying between them. CDR1 is KGHSH, CDR2 LQKENI, per germline.

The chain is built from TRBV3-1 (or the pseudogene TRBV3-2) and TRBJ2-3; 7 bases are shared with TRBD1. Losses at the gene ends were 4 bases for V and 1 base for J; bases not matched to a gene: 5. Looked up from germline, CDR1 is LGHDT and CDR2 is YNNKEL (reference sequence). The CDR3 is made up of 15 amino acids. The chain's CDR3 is CASSRAGTGTDTQYF. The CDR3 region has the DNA TGTGCCAGCAGCCGAGCTGGGACAGGCACAGATACGCAGTATTTT.

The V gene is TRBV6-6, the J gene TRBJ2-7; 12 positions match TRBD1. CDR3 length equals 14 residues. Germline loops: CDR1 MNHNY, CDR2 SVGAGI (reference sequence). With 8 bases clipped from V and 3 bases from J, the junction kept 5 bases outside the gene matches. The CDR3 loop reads CASRGQGAFYEQYF. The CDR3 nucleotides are TGTGCCAGCCGGGGACAGGGGGCATTCTACGAGCAGTACTTC.

The CDR3 loop is CASSDGTGRLAGLTYNEQFF. CDR3 bases: TGTGCCAGCAGTGATGGGACAGGTAGACTGGCGGGATTAACATACAATGAGCAGTTCTTC. The rearrangement links TRBV6-1 to TRBJ2-1, with 8 bases that match TRBD1. Trimming took 3 bases from V and 4 from J; bases not matched to a gene: 20. The CDR3 is 20 residues long. CDR1 and CDR2 (germline): MNHNS, SASEGT.

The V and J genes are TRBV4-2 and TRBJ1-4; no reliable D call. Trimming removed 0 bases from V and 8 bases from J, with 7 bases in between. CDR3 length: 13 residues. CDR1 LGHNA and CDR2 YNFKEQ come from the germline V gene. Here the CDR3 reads CASSQDRGEKLFF. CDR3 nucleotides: TGTGCCAGCAGCCAAGATAGAGGGGAAAAACTGTTTTTT.

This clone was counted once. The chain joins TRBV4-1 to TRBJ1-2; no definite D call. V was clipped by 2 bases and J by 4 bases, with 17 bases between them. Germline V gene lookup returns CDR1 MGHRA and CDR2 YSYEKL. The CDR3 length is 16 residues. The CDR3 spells CASSQPRSGAGYGYTF. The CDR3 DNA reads TGCGCCAGCAGCCAACCAAGAAGCGGAGCCGGCTATGGCTACACCTTC.

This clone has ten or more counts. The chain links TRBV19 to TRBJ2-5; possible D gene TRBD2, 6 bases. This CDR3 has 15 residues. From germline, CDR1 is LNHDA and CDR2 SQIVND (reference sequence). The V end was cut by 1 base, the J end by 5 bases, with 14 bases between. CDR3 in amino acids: CASSIARTGGETQYF. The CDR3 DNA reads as TGTGCCAGTAGTATAGCCAGGACTGGGGGGGAGACCCAGTACTTC.

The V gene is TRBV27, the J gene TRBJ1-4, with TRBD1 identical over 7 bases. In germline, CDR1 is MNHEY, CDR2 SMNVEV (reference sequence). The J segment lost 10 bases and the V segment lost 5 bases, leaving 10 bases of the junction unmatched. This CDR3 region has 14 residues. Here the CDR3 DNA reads TGTGCCAGCAGTCTTAGGACAGGAATAGGAAAACTGTTTTTT. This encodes CASSLRTGIGKLFF. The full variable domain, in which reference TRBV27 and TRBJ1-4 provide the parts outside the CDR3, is EAQVTQNPRYLITVTGKKLTVTCSQNMNHEYMSWYRQDPGLGLRQIYYSMNVEVTDKGDVPEGYKVSRKEKRNFPLILESPSPNQTSLYFCASSLRTGIGKLFFGSGTQLSVL.

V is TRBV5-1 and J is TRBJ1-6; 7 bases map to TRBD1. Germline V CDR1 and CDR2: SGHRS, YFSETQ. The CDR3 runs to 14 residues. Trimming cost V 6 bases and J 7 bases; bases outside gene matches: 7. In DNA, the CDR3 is TGCGCCAGCATCTGGGGACAGCCAAATTCACCCCTCCACTTT. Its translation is CASIWGQPNSPLHF.